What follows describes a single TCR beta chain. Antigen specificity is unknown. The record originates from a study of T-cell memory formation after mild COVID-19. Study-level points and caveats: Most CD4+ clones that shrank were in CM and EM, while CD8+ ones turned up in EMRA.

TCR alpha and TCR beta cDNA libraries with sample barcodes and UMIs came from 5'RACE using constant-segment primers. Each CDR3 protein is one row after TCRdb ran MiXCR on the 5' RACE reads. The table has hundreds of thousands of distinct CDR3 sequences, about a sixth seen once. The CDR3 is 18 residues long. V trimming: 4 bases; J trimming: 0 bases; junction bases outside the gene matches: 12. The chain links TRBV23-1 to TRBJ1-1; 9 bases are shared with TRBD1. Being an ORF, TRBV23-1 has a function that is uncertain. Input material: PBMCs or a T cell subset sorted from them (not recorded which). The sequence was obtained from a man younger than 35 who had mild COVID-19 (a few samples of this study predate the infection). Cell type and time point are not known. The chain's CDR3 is CASSRAPRDRDMNTEAFF. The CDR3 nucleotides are TGCGCCAGCAGTCGTGCCCCCCGGGACAGGGACATGAACACTGAAGCTTTCTTT.